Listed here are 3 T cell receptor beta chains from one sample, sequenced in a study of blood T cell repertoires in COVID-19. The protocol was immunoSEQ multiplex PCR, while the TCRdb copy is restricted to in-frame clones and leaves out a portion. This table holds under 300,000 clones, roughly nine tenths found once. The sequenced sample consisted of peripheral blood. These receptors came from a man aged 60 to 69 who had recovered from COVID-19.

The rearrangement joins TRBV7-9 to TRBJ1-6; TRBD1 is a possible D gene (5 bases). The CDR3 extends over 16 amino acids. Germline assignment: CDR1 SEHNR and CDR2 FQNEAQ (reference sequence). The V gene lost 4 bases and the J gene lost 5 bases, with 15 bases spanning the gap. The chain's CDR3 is CASSSPLGEDNSPLHF. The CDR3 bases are TGTGCCAGCAGCTCCCCACTGGGGGAGGATAATTCACCCCTCCACTTT.

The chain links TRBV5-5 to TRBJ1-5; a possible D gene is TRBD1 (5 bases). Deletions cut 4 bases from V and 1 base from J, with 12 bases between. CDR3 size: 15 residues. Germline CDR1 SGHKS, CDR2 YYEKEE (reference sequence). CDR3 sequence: CASSTGLSSNQPQHF. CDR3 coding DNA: TGTGCCAGCAGCACGGGACTCTCAAGCAATCAGCCCCAGCATTTT.

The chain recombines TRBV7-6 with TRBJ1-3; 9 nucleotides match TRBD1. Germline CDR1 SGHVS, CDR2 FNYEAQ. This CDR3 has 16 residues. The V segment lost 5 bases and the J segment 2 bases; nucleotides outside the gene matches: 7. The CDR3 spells CASSRTGVPTGNTIYF. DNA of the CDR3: TGTGCCAGCAGCAGGACAGGGGTGCCCACTGGAAACACCATATATTTT.